The next 4 T cell receptor beta chains were all read from a single sample in a study of blood T cell repertoires in COVID-19 (dated by TCRdb to about 2020). Library generation was performed with the immunoSEQ multiplex PCR assay. TCRdb provides this immuneACCESS table in a form limited to in-frame rearrangements. Some clones are lacking; in checked studies, under half of them reflect an unresolved V gene, and why the rest are absent is not known. The sample profile shows about 80,000 clones; roughly 86% of them were found once. Just under 7.5% of the sample rests with the top ten. Source material: peripheral blood. The receptors were sampled from a man in his 70s with acute or convalescent COVID-19.

The chain links TRBV9 to TRBJ2-1; 8 positions agree with TRBD2. This CDR3 region has 15 residues. The V segment lost 0 bases and the J segment 3 bases; nucleotides outside the gene matches: 2. Germline V gene sequence: CDR1 SGDLS, CDR2 YYNGEE. The CDR3 loop is CASSVAGLGYNEQFF. The DNA for the CDR3 is TGTGCCAGCAGCGTAGCGGGACTAGGCTACAATGAGCAGTTCTTC.

V and J are TRBV10-3 and TRBJ1-6; TRBD1 might be the D (5 bases). CDR1 and CDR2 from the germline V gene are ENHRY and SYGVKD. This CDR3 has 14 residues. The germline V and J ends were trimmed by 4 bases and 10 bases, with 14 bases remaining between them. Here the CDR3 DNA reads TGTGCCATCAGTGGACGGGGGGAATTGTCACCCCTCCACTTT. It translates to CAISGRGELSPLHF.

The V gene is TRBV9, the J gene TRBJ1-5, with a possible D match to TRBD1 (6 bases). CDR3 length: 14 amino acids. Germline-derived CDR1 and CDR2 are SGDLS and YYNGEE. V was cut by 0 bases and J by 6 bases, with 10 bases left in between. The CDR3 region is CASSVDEGGQPQHF. The CDR3 nucleotides are TGTGCCAGCAGCGTAGATGAAGGGGGTCAGCCCCAGCATTTT.

The J gene is TRBJ1-5, the V gene TRBV10-3; maybe TRBD1 (6 bases). This CDR3 contains 15 residues. V gave up 3 bases and J gave up 9 bases, with 18 bases separating them. The germline gives CDR1 ENHRY, CDR2 SYGVKD. For the CDR3, the DNA is TGTGCCATCAGTGATCCGGAAGGTGGGGGCGGGCCCCAGCATTTT. Protein product: CAISDPEGGGGPQHF.